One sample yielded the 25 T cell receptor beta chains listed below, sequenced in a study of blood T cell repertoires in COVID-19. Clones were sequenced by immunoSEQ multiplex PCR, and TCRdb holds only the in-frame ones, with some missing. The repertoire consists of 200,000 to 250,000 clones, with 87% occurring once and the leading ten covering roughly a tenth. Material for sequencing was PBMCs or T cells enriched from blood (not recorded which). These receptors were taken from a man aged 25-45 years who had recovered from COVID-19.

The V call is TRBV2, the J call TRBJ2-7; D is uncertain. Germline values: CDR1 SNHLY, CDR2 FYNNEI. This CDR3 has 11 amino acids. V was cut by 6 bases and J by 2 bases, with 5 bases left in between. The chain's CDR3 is CASRFAYEQYF. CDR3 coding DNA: TGTGCCAGCAGGTTCGCCTACGAGCAGTACTTC.

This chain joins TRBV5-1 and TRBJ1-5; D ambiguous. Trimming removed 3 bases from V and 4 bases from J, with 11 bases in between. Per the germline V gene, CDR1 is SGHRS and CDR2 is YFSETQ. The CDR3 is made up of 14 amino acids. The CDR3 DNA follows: TGCGCCAGCAGCTACGGGGAAGGAAATCAGCCCCAGCATTTT. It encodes CASSYGEGNQPQHF.

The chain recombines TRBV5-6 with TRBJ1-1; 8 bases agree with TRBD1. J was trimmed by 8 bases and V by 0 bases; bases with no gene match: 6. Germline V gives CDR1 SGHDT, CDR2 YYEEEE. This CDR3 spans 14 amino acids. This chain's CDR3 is CASSLGWTGTEAFF. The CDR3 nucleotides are TGTGCCAGCAGCTTGGGTTGGACAGGGACCGAAGCTTTCTTT.

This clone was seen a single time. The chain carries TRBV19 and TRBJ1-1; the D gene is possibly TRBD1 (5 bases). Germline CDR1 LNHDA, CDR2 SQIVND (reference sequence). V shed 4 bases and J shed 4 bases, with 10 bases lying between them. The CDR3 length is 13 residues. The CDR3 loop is CASSTGFGTEAFF. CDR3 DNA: TGTGCCAGTAGTACAGGGTTTGGCACTGAAGCTTTCTTT.

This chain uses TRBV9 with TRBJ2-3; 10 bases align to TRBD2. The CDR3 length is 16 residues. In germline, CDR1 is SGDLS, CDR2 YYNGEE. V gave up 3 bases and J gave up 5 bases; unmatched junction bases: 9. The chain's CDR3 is CASSDERGGLGDTQYF. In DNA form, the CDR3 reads TGTGCCAGCAGCGACGAGCGGGGGGGCTTAGGAGATACGCAGTATTTT.

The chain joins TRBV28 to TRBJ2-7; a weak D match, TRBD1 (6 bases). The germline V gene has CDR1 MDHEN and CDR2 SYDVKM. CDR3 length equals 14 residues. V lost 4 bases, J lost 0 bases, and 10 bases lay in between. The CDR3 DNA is TGTGCCAGCAGTTCCGGGGACAACTCCTACGAGCAGTACTTC. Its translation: CASSSGDNSYEQYF.

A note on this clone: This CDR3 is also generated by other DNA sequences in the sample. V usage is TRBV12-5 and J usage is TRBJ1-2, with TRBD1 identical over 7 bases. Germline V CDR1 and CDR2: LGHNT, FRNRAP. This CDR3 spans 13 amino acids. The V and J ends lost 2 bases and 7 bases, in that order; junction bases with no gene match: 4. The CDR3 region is CASGLRTGGGYTF. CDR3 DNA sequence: TGTGCTAGTGGTTTGCGGACAGGTGGTGGCTACACCTTC.

CDR3 coding DNA: TGTGCCAGCAGTTCTGGGGGGGGGAGGGGCTACACCTTC. Amino acid sequence: CASSSGGGRGYTF. The rearrangement joins TRBV6-5 to TRBJ1-2; the D gene is possibly TRBD1 (5 bases). The germline CDR1 and CDR2 sequences are MNHEY and SVGAGI. The CDR3 consists of 13 residues. The V and J ends lost 4 bases and 8 bases respectively, with 14 bases between them.

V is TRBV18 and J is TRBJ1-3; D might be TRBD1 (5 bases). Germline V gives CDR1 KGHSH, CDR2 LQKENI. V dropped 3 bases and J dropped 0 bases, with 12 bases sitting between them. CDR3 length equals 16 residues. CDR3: CASSPRDGHSGNTIYF. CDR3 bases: TGTGCCAGCTCACCGCGGGACGGCCACTCTGGAAACACCATATATTTT.

The CDR3 loop reads CASSQGVGDEQFF. The CDR3 DNA reads as TGTGCCAGCAGCCAAGGTGTCGGGGATGAGCAGTTCTTC. The rearrangement links TRBV4-2 to TRBJ2-1; the D gene is possibly TRBD2 (5 bases). V was shortened by 1 base and J by 8 bases, with 9 bases between the two germline ends. This CDR3 is built from 13 residues. Germline-derived CDR1 and CDR2 are LGHNA and YNFKEQ.

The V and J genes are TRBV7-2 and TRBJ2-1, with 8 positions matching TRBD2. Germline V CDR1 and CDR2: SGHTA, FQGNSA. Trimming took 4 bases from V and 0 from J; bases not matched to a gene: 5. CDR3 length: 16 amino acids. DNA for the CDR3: TGTGCCAGCAGCTCTAAACTAGCGGACTCCTACAATGAGCAGTTCTTC. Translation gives CASSSKLADSYNEQFF.

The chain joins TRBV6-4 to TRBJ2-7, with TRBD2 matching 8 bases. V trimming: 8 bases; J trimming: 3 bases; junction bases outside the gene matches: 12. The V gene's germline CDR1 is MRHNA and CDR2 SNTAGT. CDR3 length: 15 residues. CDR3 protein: CASGGGLASRYEQYF. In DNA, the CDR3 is TGTGCCAGCGGCGGGGGGCTCGCATCCCGCTACGAGCAGTACTTC.

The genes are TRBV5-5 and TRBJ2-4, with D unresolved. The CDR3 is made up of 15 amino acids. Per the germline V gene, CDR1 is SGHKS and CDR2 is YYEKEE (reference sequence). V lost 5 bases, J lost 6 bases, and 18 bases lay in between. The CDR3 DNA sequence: TGTGCCAGCAGACCGGAGTCAGTACCGGGAAACATTCAGTACTTC. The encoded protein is CASRPESVPGNIQYF.

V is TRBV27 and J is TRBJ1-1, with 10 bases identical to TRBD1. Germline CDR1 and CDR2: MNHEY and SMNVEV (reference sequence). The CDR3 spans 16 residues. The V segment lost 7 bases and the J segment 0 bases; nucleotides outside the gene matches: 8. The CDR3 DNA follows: TGTGCCAGCATTCGGGGGACAGGGGCCTTGAACACTGAAGCTTTCTTT. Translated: CASIRGTGALNTEAFF.

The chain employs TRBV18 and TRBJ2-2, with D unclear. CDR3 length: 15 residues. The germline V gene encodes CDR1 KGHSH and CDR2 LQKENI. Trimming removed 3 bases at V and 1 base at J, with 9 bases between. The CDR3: CASSPSGGNTGELFF. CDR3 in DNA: TGTGCCAGCTCACCTTCCGGTGGGAACACCGGGGAGCTGTTTTTT.

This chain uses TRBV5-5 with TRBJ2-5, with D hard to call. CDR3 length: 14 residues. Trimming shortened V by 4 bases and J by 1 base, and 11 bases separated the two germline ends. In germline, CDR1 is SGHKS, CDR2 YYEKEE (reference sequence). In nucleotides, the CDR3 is TGTGCCAGCAGCCCATCCGGTAGCCAAGAGACCCAGTACTTC. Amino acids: CASSPSGSQETQYF. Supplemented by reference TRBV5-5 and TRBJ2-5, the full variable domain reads DAGVTQSPTHLIKTRGQQVTLRCSPISGHKSVSWYQQVLGQGPQFIFQYYEKEERGRGNFPDRFSARQFPNYSSELNVNALLLGDSALYLCASSPSGSQETQYFGPGTRLLVL.

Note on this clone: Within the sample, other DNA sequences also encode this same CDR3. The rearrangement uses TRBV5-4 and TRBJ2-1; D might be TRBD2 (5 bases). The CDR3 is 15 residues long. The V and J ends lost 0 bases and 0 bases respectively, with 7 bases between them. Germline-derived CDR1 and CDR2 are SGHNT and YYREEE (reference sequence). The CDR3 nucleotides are TGTGCCAGCAGCTTGGGAGGGAGCTCCTACAATGAGCAGTTCTTC. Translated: CASSLGGSSYNEQFF.

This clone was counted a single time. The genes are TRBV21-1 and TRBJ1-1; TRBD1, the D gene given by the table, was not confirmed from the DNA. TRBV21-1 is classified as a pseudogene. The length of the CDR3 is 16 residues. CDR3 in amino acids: CASSKSLQGPNTEAFF. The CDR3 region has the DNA TGTGCCAGCAGCAAAAGCCTACAGGGTCCGAACACTGAAGCTTTCTTT.

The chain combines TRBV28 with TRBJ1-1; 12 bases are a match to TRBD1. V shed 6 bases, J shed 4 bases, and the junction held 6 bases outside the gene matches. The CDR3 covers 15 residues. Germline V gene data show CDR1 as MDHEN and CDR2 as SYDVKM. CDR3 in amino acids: CASRGDRGLLTEAFF. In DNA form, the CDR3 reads TGTGCCAGCAGGGGGGACAGGGGGCTCCTCACTGAAGCTTTCTTT.

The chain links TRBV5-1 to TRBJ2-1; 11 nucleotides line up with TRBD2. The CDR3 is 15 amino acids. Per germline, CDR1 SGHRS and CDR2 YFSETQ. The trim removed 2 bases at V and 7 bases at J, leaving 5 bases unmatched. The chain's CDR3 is CASSLGLAGLNEQFF. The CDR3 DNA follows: TGCGCCAGCAGCTTAGGACTAGCGGGTTTGAATGAGCAGTTCTTC.

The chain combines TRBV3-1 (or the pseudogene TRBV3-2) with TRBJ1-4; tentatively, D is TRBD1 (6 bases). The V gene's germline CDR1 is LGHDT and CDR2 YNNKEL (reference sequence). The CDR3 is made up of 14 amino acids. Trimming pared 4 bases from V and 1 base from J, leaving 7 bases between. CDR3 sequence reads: CASSRRGTNEKLFF. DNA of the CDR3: TGTGCCAGCAGCCGCAGGGGAACTAATGAAAAACTGTTTTTT.

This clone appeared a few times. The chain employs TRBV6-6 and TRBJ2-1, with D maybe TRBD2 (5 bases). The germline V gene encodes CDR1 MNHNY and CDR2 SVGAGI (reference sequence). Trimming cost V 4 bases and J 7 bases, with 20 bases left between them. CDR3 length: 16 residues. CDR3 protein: CASSSPRARVRNEQFF. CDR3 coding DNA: TGTGCCAGCAGTTCCCCGAGGGCCCGCGTGAGGAATGAGCAGTTCTTC.

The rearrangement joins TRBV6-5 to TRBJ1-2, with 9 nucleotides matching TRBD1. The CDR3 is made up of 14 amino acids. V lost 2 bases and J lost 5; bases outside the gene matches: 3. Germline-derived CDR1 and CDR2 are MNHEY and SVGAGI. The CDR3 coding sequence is TGTGCCAGCAGTTACACACAGGGGGCTTATGGCTACACCTTC. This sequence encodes CASSYTQGAYGYTF.

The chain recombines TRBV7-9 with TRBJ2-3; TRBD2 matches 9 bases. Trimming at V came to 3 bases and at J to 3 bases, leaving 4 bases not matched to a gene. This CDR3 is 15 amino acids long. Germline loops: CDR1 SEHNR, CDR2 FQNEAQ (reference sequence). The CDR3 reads CASSFSGRVTDTQYF. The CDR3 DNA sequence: TGTGCCAGCAGCTTTAGCGGGAGAGTAACAGATACGCAGTATTTT.

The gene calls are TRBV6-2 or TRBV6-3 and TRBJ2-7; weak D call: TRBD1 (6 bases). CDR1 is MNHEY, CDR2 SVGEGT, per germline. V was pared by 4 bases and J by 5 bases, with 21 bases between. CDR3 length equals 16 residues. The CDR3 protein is CASSFLSAGDADEQYF. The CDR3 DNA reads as TGTGCCAGCAGTTTCCTCTCGGCAGGGGATGCGGACGAGCAGTACTTC.